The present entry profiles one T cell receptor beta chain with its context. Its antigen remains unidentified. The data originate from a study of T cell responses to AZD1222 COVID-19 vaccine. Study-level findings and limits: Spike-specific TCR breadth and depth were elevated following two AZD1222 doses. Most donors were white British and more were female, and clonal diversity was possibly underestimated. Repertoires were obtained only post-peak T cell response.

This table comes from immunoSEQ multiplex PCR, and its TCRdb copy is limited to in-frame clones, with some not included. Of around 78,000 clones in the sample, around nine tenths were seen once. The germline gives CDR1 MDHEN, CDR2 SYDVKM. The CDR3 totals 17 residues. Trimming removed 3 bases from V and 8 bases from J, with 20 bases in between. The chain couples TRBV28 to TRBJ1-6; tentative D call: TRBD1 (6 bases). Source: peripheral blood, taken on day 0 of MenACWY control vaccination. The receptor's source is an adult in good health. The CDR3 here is CASSFALITGLDSPLHF. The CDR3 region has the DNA TGTGCCAGCAGTTTCGCCCTGATTACAGGGTTAGATTCACCCCTCCACTTT.